This T cell receptor beta chain was retrieved from a study of CD8 T cells in Susac syndrome. Germline-derived CDR1 and CDR2 are SEHNR and FQNEAQ (reference sequence). V shed 5 bases, J shed 3 bases, and the junction held 9 bases outside the gene matches. CDR3 length: 16 amino acids. In contrast to the negatively isolated CD8+ and CD4+ T cells, TEMRA cells were FACS-enriched. Random hexamers were used to reverse transcribe the RNA input (roughly 0.5 to 1 ug). A single record per CDR3 protein comes from TCRdb applying MiXCR to the immunoSEQ multiplex PCR reads. The sample has approximately 100,000 distinct CDR3 sequences, 85% to 95% seen once.

This chain joins TRBV7-9 and TRBJ2-1; 8 bases are shared with TRBD1. Material for sequencing was CD8+ T cells from PBMCs. The clonotype comes from a human donor in good health. The CDR3 spells CASSQGAGGGYNEQFF. CDR3 in DNA: TGTGCCAGCAGCCAGGGGGCAGGGGGCGGCTACAATGAGCAGTTCTTC.